This T cell receptor (beta chain) was identified during a study of blood T cell repertoires in COVID-19. Study-wide context: T cells, B-cell-depleted T cells, or PBMCs supplied cDNA or gDNA.

Germline V lookup: CDR1 SGHTA, CDR2 FQGNSA. V lost 2 bases and J lost 6, with 14 bases in between. The CDR3 is 15 amino acids. Living in 24 US areas, the participants were between roughly 18 and 95 years of age. The recovered donors of Cohort 3 showed two negative PCRs, clearance, or symptom resolution. Measured with immunoSEQ multiplex PCR; TCRdb has only the in-frame clones, and not every one. The sample contains about 300,000 clones, 85% to 90% of which appear only once. The clonotype originates from a woman aged 18-30 years who had recovered from COVID-19. Sequenced: PBMCs or T cells enriched from blood (not recorded which). The gene calls are TRBV7-2 and TRBJ2-1; D is unclear. The CDR3 reads CASSLLVISGNEQFF. CDR3 nucleotide sequence: TGTGCCAGCAGCTTACTAGTTATATCCGGCAATGAGCAGTTCTTC.